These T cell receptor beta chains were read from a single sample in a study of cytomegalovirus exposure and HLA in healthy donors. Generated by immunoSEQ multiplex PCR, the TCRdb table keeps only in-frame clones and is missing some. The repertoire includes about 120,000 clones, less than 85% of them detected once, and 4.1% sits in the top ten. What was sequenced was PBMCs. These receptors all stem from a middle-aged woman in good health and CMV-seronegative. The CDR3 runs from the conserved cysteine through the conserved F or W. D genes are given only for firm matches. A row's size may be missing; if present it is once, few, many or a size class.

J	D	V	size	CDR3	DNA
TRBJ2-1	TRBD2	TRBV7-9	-	CASAKLASHNEQFF	TGTGCCAGCGCCAAACTAGCGTCCCACAATGAGCAGTTCTTC
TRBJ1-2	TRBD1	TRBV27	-	CASSVAPRTGKQGYTF	TGTGCCAGCAGCGTTGCCCCCCGGACAGGGAAACAGGGCTACACCTTC
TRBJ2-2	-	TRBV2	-	CASSEEGRKVAFTGELFF	TGTGCCAGCAGTGAAGAGGGTAGGAAAGTAGCGTTCACCGGGGAGCTGTTTTTT
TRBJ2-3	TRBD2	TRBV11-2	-	CASSFPTVAGWGTDTQYF	TGTGCCAGCAGCTTCCCTACGGTAGCGGGGTGGGGGACAGATACGCAGTATTTT
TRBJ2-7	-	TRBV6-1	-	CASSADGKAAYEQYF	TGTGCCAGCAGTGCCGACGGGAAAGCGGCATACGAGCAGTACTTC
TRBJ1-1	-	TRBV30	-	CAWERISGGSNSEAFF	TGTGCCTGGGAGCGGATATCGGGGGGCTCAAACAGTGAAGCTTTCTTT
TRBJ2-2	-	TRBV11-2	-	CASSLGTWEANTGELFF	TGTGCCAGCAGCCTAGGCACTTGGGAGGCGAACACCGGGGAGCTGTTTTTT
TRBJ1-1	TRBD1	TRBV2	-	CASSPGQRMNTEAFF	TGTGCCAGCAGCCCGGGACAGCGAATGAACACTGAAGCTTTCTTT
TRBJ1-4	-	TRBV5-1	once	CASSPAAGTREKLFF	TGCGCCAGCAGCCCGGCAGCCGGGACACGGGAAAAACTGTTTTTT
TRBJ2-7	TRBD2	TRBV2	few	CASSEGRSGGRRSKYEQYF	TGTGCCAGCAGTGAAGGTAGGAGCGGGGGACGTCGCAGTAAGTACGAGCAGTACTTC
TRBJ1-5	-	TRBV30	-	CAWRDKGSNQPQHF	TGTGCCTGGAGGGACAAGGGAAGCAATCAGCCCCAGCATTTT
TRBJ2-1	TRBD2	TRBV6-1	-	CASTERGGRNNEQFF	TGTGCCAGCACTGAACGGGGGGGGCGGAACAATGAGCAGTTCTTC
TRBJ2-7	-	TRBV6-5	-	CASSPTGSSYEQYF	TGTGCCAGCAGTCCTACGGGTTCCTCCTACGAGCAGTACTTC
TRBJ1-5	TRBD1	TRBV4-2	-	CASSPSTGELSNQPQHF	TGTGCCAGCAGCCCGTCAACAGGGGAATTAAGCAATCAGCCCCAGCATTTT
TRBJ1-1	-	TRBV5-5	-	CASSLNGWNTEAFF	TGTGCCAGCAGCTTGAACGGGTGGAACACTGAAGCTTTCTTT
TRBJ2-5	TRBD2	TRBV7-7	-	CASSSEGGLAGIQETQYF	TGTGCCAGCAGCTCAGAGGGGGGACTAGCGGGGATCCAAGAGACCCAGTACTTC
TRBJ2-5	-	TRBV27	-	CASSSQGGIETQYF	TGTGCCAGCAGTTCGCAGGGGGGAATCGAGACCCAGTACTTC
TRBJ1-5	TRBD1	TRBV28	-	CASSRGTGRQPQHF	TGTGCCAGCAGCCGTGGGACAGGAAGACAGCCCCAGCATTTT
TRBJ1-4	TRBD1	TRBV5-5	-	CASSPFTGGTNEKLFF	TGTGCCAGCAGCCCGTTTACAGGGGGAACTAATGAAAAACTGTTTTTT
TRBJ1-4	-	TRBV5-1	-	CASSLDGGQIEKLFF	TGCGCCAGCAGCTTGGACGGGGGGCAGATAGAAAAACTGTTTTTT
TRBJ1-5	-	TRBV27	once	CASSSLANSNQPQHF	TGTGCCAGCAGTTCCCTAGCGAATAGCAATCAGCCCCAGCATTTT
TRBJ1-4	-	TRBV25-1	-	CASRDRDTRKLFF	TGTGCCAGCAGGGACCGGGACACCAGAAAACTGTTTTTT
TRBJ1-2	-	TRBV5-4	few	CASSRQLGTSYGYTF	TGTGCCAGCAGCCGACAGTTGGGCACAAGCTATGGCTACACCTTC
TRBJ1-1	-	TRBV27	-	CASSLRRGNTEAFF	TGTGCCAGCAGTTTGCGTCGGGGGAACACTGAAGCTTTCTTT
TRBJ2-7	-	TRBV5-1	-	CASSPQSAGNSYEQYF	TGCGCCAGCAGCCCCCAGAGCGCGGGGAACTCCTACGAGCAGTACTTC
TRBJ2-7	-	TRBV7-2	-	CASSQSQGPYEQYF	TGTGCCAGCAGCCAATCACAGGGCCCCTACGAGCAGTACTTC
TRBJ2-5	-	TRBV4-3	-	CASSQGGTQYF	TGCGCCAGCAGCCAGGGGGGGACCCAGTACTTC
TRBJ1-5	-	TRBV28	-	CASRNAGYNQPQHF	TGTGCCAGCAGGAACGCAGGGTACAATCAGCCCCAGCATTTT
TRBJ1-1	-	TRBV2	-	CASSEPAANTEAFF	TGTGCCAGCAGTGAACCGGCGGCTAACACTGAAGCTTTCTTT
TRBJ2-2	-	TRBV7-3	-	CASSLNGAGNTGELFF	TGTGCCAGCAGCCTAAATGGGGCAGGGAACACCGGGGAGCTGTTTTTT
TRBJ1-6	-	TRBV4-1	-	CASSQGARGISPLHF	TGCGCCAGCAGCCAAGGCGCAAGAGGGATCTCACCCCTCCACTTT
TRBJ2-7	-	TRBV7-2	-	CASSFPNRQAYEQYF	TGTGCCAGCAGCTTCCCTAACCGACAGGCCTACGAGCAGTACTTC
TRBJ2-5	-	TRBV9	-	CASSARQKETQYF	TGTGCCAGCAGCGCAAGACAGAAAGAGACCCAGTACTTC
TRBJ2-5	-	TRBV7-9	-	CASSLRGQETQYF	TGTGCCAGCAGCCTTCGGGGCCAAGAGACCCAGTACTTC
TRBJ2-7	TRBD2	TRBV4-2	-	CASSQTWGPGRVHEQYF	TGTGCCAGCAGCCAAACATGGGGTCCTGGGAGGGTCCACGAGCAGTACTTC
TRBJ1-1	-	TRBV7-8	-	CASSRGGTEAFF	TGTGCCAGCAGCCGGGGGGGCACTGAAGCTTTCTTT
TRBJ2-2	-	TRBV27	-	CASSPRPNTGELFF	TGTGCCAGCAGTCCGAGGCCGAACACCGGGGAGCTGTTTTTT
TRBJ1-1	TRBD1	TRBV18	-	CASSPGTGGMNTEAFF	TGTGCCAGCTCACCCGGGACAGGCGGTATGAACACTGAAGCTTTCTTT
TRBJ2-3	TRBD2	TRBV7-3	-	CASSSQLAGGTDTQYF	TGTGCCAGCAGCTCCCAACTAGCGGGGGGCACAGATACGCAGTATTTT
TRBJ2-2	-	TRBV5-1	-	CASSPAAIEVTGELFF	TGCGCCAGCAGCCCGGCCGCAATAGAGGTCACCGGGGAGCTGTTTTTT